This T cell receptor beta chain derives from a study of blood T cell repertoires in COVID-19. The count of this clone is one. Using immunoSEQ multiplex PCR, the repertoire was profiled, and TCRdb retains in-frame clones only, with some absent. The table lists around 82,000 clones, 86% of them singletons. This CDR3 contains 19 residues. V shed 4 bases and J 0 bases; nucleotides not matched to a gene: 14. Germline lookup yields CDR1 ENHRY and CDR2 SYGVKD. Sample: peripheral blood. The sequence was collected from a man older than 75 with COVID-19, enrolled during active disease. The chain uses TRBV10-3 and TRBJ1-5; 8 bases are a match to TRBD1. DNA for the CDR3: TGTGCCATCAGTGCCACCCCCGGGACAGGACCAACTAGCAATCAGCCCCAGCATTTT. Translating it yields CAISATPGTGPTSNQPQHF.